This is a list of T cell receptor beta chains from one sample in a study of Ad26.COV2.S vaccination and SARS-CoV-2 variants. Profiled with immunoSEQ multiplex PCR; TCRdb holds only in-frame clones, not every one. The repertoire has about 350,000 clones, around 92% of them found once; the top ten carry under 5%. The material was peripheral blood, obtained after recovery from COVID-19. The receptors originated from a human donor who had recovered from COVID-19. CDR3s include the opening cysteine and the closing phenylalanine or tryptophan. The D gene is left open where the match is weak. Clone size is shown for a subset of rows, as once, few, many or a class of expanded clone.

V,J,D,size,CDR3,DNA
TRBV12-3/TRBV12-4,TRBJ1-5,-,-,CASSLRVGFPQHF,TGTGCCAGCAGTTTACGGGTCGGTTTTCCCCAGCATTTT
TRBV7-9,TRBJ2-1,TRBD1,-,CASSLAAGGASYNEQFF,TGTGCCAGCAGCTTAGCGGCAGGGGGAGCGTCCTACAATGAGCAGTTCTTC
TRBV7-2,TRBJ2-1,-,once,CASSLMVGTPTYNEQFF,TGTGCCAGCAGCTTAATGGTGGGGACACCCACCTACAATGAGCAGTTCTTC
TRBV2,TRBJ1-5,TRBD1,-,CASQDRANFNQPQHF,TGTGCCAGCCAGGACAGGGCTAATTTCAATCAGCCCCAGCATTTT
TRBV3-1/TRBV3-2,TRBJ2-3,-,-,CASSSFADTQYF,TGTGCCAGCAGCAGTTTCGCAGATACGCAGTATTTT
TRBV27,TRBJ2-7,TRBD2,once,CASSLMTSGEQYF,TGTGCCAGCAGTTTGATGACTAGCGGCGAGCAGTACTTC
TRBV6-2/TRBV6-3,TRBJ2-3,-,few,CASSTSWGAADTQYF,TGTGCCAGCAGTACCTCGTGGGGGGCGGCAGATACGCAGTATTTT
TRBV27,TRBJ1-2,-,-,CASSLTSGPLRGYTF,TGTGCCAGCAGCCTCACCTCCGGACCATTACGTGGCTACACCTTC
TRBV1,TRBJ1-3,-,-,CTSRIQGSAGNTIYF,TGCACCAGCAGGATACAGGGTTCAGCTGGAAACACCATATATTTT
TRBV6-5,TRBJ1-5,TRBD1,once,CASNGDSYSNQPQHF,TGTGCCAGCAATGGGGACAGTTATAGCAATCAGCCCCAGCATTTT
TRBV19,TRBJ2-3,TRBD2,once,CASRGGVGDTQYF,TGTGCCAGCCGGGGGGGGGTAGGAGATACGCAGTATTTT
TRBV5-4,TRBJ1-1,-,-,CASSLSSGPTDLNTEAFF,TGTGCCAGCAGCTTGTCTTCTGGGCCGACCGATTTGAACACTGAAGCTTTCTTT
TRBV5-1,TRBJ1-2,TRBD1,few,CASSVGQDYGYTF,TGCGCCAGCAGCGTCGGACAGGACTATGGCTACACCTTC
TRBV7-8,TRBJ2-5,-,few,CASSPGGRETQYF,TGTGCCAGCAGCCCCGGGGGCAGAGAGACCCAGTACTTC
TRBV9,TRBJ1-1,TRBD1,-,CASSVGDRGSDTEAFF,TGTGCCAGCAGCGTAGGGGACAGGGGAAGTGACACTGAAGCTTTCTTT
TRBV6-5,TRBJ2-7,TRBD1,-,CASSDKMGQGYEQYF,TGTGCCAGCAGCGACAAGATGGGACAGGGGTACGAGCAGTACTTC
TRBV7-2,TRBJ1-2,-,-,CASSFKEGDGYTF,TGTGCCAGCAGCTTCAAGGAAGGGGATGGCTACACCTTC
TRBV28,TRBJ1-1,-,once,CASSLGPGRSAFF,TGTGCCAGCAGCCTTGGACCGGGGAGGTCCGCTTTCTTT
TRBV29-1,TRBJ2-1,-,-,CSVETRPIYNEQFF,TGCAGCGTTGAAACCAGGCCTATCTACAATGAGCAGTTCTTC
TRBV28,TRBJ2-7,-,-,CASSSGTESSYEQYF,TGTGCCAGCAGTTCCGGGACTGAGAGCTCCTACGAGCAGTACTTC
TRBV5-4,TRBJ2-5,TRBD2,-,CASSLPSGGAGETQYF,TGTGCCAGCAGCTTGCCCAGCGGGGGGGCCGGAGAGACCCAGTACTTC
TRBV7-6,TRBJ1-1,-,-,CASSFRGNTEAFF,TGTGCCAGCAGCTTTCGGGGGAACACTGAAGCTTTCTTT
TRBV25-1,TRBJ2-6,-,few,CASSGYRVGLPGANVLTF,TGTGCCAGCAGTGGTTACAGGGTTGGGTTGCCTGGGGCCAACGTCCTGACTTTC
TRBV4-3,TRBJ1-2,-,once,CASSPTVEGTNYGYTF,TGCGCCAGCAGCCCCACGGTGGAGGGCACTAACTATGGCTACACCTTC
TRBV11-2,TRBJ2-5,-,-,CASSPTVLWEETQYF,TGTGCCAGCAGCCCGACAGTGCTTTGGGAAGAGACCCAGTACTTC
TRBV5-1,TRBJ1-1,-,-,CASSPGRRNTEAFF,TGCGCCAGCAGCCCTGGACGACGGAACACTGAAGCTTTCTTT
TRBV29-1,TRBJ1-2,-,-,CSAALGFDYGYTF,TGCAGCGCCGCGTTGGGTTTCGACTATGGCTACACCTTC
TRBV4-1,TRBJ2-1,TRBD2,-,CASSQDSRLAGSYNEQFF,TGCGCCAGCAGCCAAGATAGCCGCCTAGCGGGCTCCTACAATGAGCAGTTCTTC
TRBV27,TRBJ2-3,-,-,CASSFGGGASEDTQYF,TGTGCCAGCAGTTTCGGAGGGGGGGCTTCGGAAGATACGCAGTATTTT
TRBV10-3,TRBJ2-1,TRBD2,-,CAISESYGGAAEQFF,TGTGCCATCAGTGAGTCGTACGGGGGGGCCGCTGAGCAGTTCTTC
TRBV7-9,TRBJ1-3,-,-,CASSTPTGHSGNTIYF,TGTGCCAGCAGCACGCCTACAGGGCACTCTGGAAACACCATATATTTT
TRBV7-3,TRBJ1-1,TRBD1,-,CASSSSGTGAAEAFF,TGTGCCAGCAGCTCGTCCGGGACAGGGGCCGCTGAAGCTTTCTTT
TRBV7-2,TRBJ1-5,TRBD1,-,CASSFTGGGQPQHF,TGTGCCAGCAGCTTCACAGGGGGCGGTCAGCCCCAGCATTTT
TRBV4-2,TRBJ2-3,-,-,CASSQEGVSTDTQYF,TGTGCCAGCAGCCAAGAGGGAGTCAGCACAGATACGCAGTATTTT
TRBV5-6,TRBJ1-1,-,-,CASSLRWLNTEAFF,TGTGCCAGCAGCTTGCGGTGGTTGAACACTGAAGCTTTCTTT
TRBV11-2,TRBJ2-7,TRBD2,-,CASSLASGATYEQYF,TGTGCCAGCAGCTTAGCTAGCGGTGCTACCTACGAGCAGTACTTC
TRBV6-6,TRBJ1-2,-,-,CASRPGAGAFNYGYTF,TGTGCCAGCAGACCCGGGGCAGGGGCCTTTAACTATGGCTACACCTTC
TRBV15,TRBJ1-5,-,-,CATSRDQVGPQHF,TGTGCCACCAGCAGAGATCAAGTCGGGCCCCAGCATTTT
TRBV5-6,TRBJ1-3,TRBD1,-,CASSSGTGPDSGNTIYF,TGTGCCAGCAGCTCGGGGACAGGGCCCGACTCTGGAAACACCATATATTTT
TRBV4-1,TRBJ2-5,-,-,CASSRGTQKTQYF,TGCGCCAGCAGCCGTGGGACTCAAAAGACCCAGTACTTC
TRBV5-1,TRBJ2-1,TRBD2,-,CASSFLAGAYNEQFF,TGCGCCAGCAGCTTCCTAGCGGGGGCCTACAATGAGCAGTTCTTC
TRBV3-1/TRBV3-2,TRBJ1-2,TRBD1,-,CASSQVRTGTYGYTF,TGTGCCAGCAGCCAAGTACGGACAGGAACCTATGGCTACACCTTC
TRBV4-1,TRBJ2-3,TRBD2,-,CASSQRLAGATDTQYF,TGCGCCAGCAGCCAAAGACTAGCGGGGGCAACAGATACGCAGTATTTT
TRBV19,TRBJ2-5,-,-,CASRPSGDETQYF,TGTGCCAGTAGGCCCTCGGGTGATGAGACCCAGTACTTC
TRBV7-2,TRBJ1-5,-,-,CASSLELGQPQHF,TGTGCCAGCAGCTTAGAATTGGGCCAGCCCCAGCATTTT
TRBV6-5,TRBJ1-1,-,-,CASSYAGPNTEAFF,TGTGCCAGCAGTTACGCCGGGCCGAACACTGAAGCTTTCTTT
TRBV5-1,TRBJ2-5,-,-,CASSRDPRARETQYF,TGCGCCAGCAGCCGGGACCCCCGAGCACGAGAGACCCAGTACTTC
TRBV5-6,TRBJ1-2,TRBD1,-,CASSLATGGKGGYTF,TGTGCCAGCAGCTTGGCGACAGGGGGTAAGGGTGGCTACACCTTC
TRBV7-9,TRBJ1-6,-,few,CASSTGTYNSPLHF,TGTGCCAGCAGCACGGGCACCTATAATTCACCCCTCCACTTT
TRBV12-3/TRBV12-4,TRBJ1-2,-,once,CASSQTWIGYTF,TGTGCCAGCAGCCAGACCTGGATCGGCTACACCTTC
TRBV5-6,TRBJ1-2,-,-,CASSLGGPYGYTF,TGTGCCAGCAGCTTGGGTGGTCCTTATGGCTACACCTTC
TRBV9,TRBJ2-3,-,-,CASSVDQGRSTDTQYF,TGTGCCAGCAGCGTAGATCAGGGGCGTTCAACAGATACGCAGTATTTT
TRBV10-3,TRBJ2-7,-,-,CAISESWNEQYF,TGTGCCATCAGTGAGTCGTGGAACGAGCAGTACTTC